This T cell receptor beta chain was sequenced during a study of PD-L1 blockade in urothelial cancer. Study in general: Prior exposure to chemotherapy in patients amounted to 0 to 3 regimens received. The study recovered a median of roughly 140,000 T cells per blood sample.

Assay: immunoSEQ multiplex PCR; the TCRdb copy retains only in-frame clones and omits some. The sample lists some 29,000 clones; around 87% were seen once. Germline values: CDR1 SQVTM, CDR2 ANQGSEA. CDR3 size: 12 residues. Between the trimmed V and J ends, which lost 4 bases and 0 bases, there was a span of 5 bases. The patients' disease, urothelial carcinoma, was locally advanced or metastatic. The sequence was obtained from a man aged 50 to 60 with urothelial cancer. The source material was PBMCs, sampled around atezolizumab (anti-PD-L1) treatment. The V gene is TRBV29-1, the J gene TRBJ2-3, with D unresolved. This CDR3 is CSVAQSTDTQYF. The CDR3 coding sequence is TGCAGCGTTGCTCAGAGCACAGATACGCAGTATTTT.